This entry is about one T cell receptor beta chain. The sample comes from a study of blood T cell repertoires in COVID-19. Cohort allocation depended upon clinical history that participants reported. Symptom resolution, clearance, or two negative PCRs marked the recovered donors of Cohort 3. The CDR3 is 15 residues long. Germline CDR1 is SEHNR and CDR2 is FQNEAQ (reference sequence). With 4 bases removed from V and 5 bases from J, the gap between germline ends came to 17 bases. Original processing notes: By means of reference gene primer amplification, nucleated cell counts were estimated. Generated by immunoSEQ multiplex PCR, the TCRdb table keeps only in-frame clones and is missing some. V and J calls plus clone size are reproduced from that table; the DNA served to infer D and trimming. Counted here are roughly 300,000 clones, roughly 84% occurring once; the ten biggest clones make up approximately 1%.

This receptor was obtained from a woman in her twenties or thirties who had recovered from COVID-19. The chain carries TRBV7-9 and TRBJ2-5; D might be TRBD1 (5 bases). Sequencing was carried out using PBMCs or T cells enriched from blood (not recorded which). The CDR3 nucleotides are TGTGCCAGCAGCTCCCCCGACAGACCCAGGGAGACCCAGTACTTC. Its protein product is CASSSPDRPRETQYF.